This T cell receptor (beta chain) appears in the sequencing data of a study of response to subunit inactivated influenza vaccine. Overall study findings and caveats: Each seasonal influenza vaccination, the authors suggested, recruits few new T cells.

TCRdb independently ran MiXCR on the RT-PCR reads; one entry per CDR3 protein. The sample carries roughly 550,000 distinct CDR3 sequences, under 25% recorded once. About this clonotype: The target antigen is unknown.

The J segment lost 2 bases and the V segment lost 4 bases, leaving 6 bases of the junction unmatched. The CDR3 runs 15 residues. CDR1 is SGHRS, CDR2 YFSETQ, per germline. The sample also formed part of further work on T cells expressing NK-cell markers. From that paper: The authors made TCR beta cDNA libraries by 5'RACE template switching. This switching added a universal primer site and UMIs. The study found dominant NKG2C+ clonotypes at roughly 1.0-7.0% of CD8+ T cells in six donors. The CD3+CD56-NKG2C+ fraction of a few donors was likewise dominated by these clonotypes. Expanded NKG2C+ T cell clones were not confirmed as HCMV-specific.

The sequencing here drew on CD4+ T cells sorted from PBMCs, taken roughly 12 days after vaccination. The V and J genes are TRBV5-1 and TRBJ1-5; 7 nucleotides align to TRBD1. The receptor was derived from a middle-aged man who received an inactivated influenza vaccine. Here the CDR3 DNA reads TGCGCCAGCAGCCGCGGAACAGGGGGCAATCAGCCCCAGCATTTT. It is translated as CASSRGTGGNQPQHF.